Listed here are 14 T cell receptor beta chains from one sample, sequenced in a study of beta chain features in type 1 diabetes. Study-level points and caveats: All four CD4+ subsets from Type 1 diabetes patients carried moderately but significantly shorter TCRB CDR3s.

Expressed TCRB transcripts were sequenced, since all the RNA that had been isolated was reverse transcribed. Only in-frame clones appear in the TCRdb table, and some are missing; sequencing was by immunoSEQ multiplex PCR. The sample carries 400,000 or so clones, about 12% recorded once. These TCRs are of unknown antigen specificity. The sample comprised naive CD4+ T cells from blood. The receptors stem from a woman between 18 and 29 years old with type 1 diabetes.

This chain joins TRBV10-3 and TRBJ1-6; 9 nucleotides match TRBD1. CDR1 ENHRY and CDR2 SYGVKD come from the germline V gene. This CDR3 is built from 17 residues. V lost 5 bases, J lost 8 bases, and 13 bases stayed unmatched. CDR3 sequence reads: CAISPGQGFGADSPLHF. Written as DNA, the CDR3 is TGTGCCATCAGTCCGGGACAGGGTTTCGGGGCGGATTCACCCCTCCACTTT.

This clone was counted only a few times. The chain recombines TRBV4-3 with TRBJ2-7; D remains ambiguous. The V gene's germline CDR1 is LGHNA and CDR2 YSLEER. This CDR3 has 17 amino acids. The V gene lost 0 bases and the J gene lost 1 base, with 16 bases spanning the gap. The CDR3 spells CASSQDPSFSFSYEQYF. CDR3 bases: TGCGCCAGCAGCCAAGATCCCTCATTTAGTTTTTCCTACGAGCAGTACTTC.

This clone was observed a few times. CDR3 protein: CASSLGTSGGAGKTQYF. As DNA, the CDR3 is TGTGCCAGCAGCTTAGGGACTAGCGGGGGGGCCGGGAAGACCCAGTACTTC. The chain joins TRBV7-2 to TRBJ2-5, with 15 positions matching TRBD2. The V segment lost 1 base and the J segment 6 bases; nucleotides outside the gene matches: 6. Germline V gene data show CDR1 as SGHTA and CDR2 as FQGNSA. The CDR3 has 17 amino acids. Using reference TRBV7-2 and TRBJ2-5 for the parts outside the CDR3, the full variable domain is GAGVSQSPSNKVTEKGKDVELRCDPISGHTALYWYRQSLGQGLEFLIYFQGNSAPDKSGLPSDRFSAERTGGSVSTLTIQRTQQEDSAVYLCASSLGTSGGAGKTQYFGPGTRLLVL.

This clone occurred a few times. The rearrangement links TRBV5-4 to TRBJ2-5; D perhaps matches TRBD1 (6 bases). The CDR3 runs to 14 residues. From germline, CDR1 is SGHNT and CDR2 YYREEE (reference sequence). V was cut by 4 bases and J by 5 bases, with 15 bases left in between. The CDR3 DNA is TGTGCCAGCAGCGGCACAGGGTTATGGGAGACCCAGTACTTC. Encoded protein: CASSGTGLWETQYF.

The gene calls are TRBV6-5 and TRBJ1-4; 7 bases match TRBD1. V was pared by 5 bases and J by 8 bases, with 5 bases of the junction left unmatched. CDR1 and CDR2 (germline): MNHEY, SVGAGI. CDR3 length: 13 amino acids. CDR3 DNA sequence: TGTGCCAGCAGTGGGACAGAAGGGGAAAAACTGTTTTTT. Residues: CASSGTEGEKLFF.

V usage is TRBV16 and J usage is TRBJ1-5; D remains ambiguous. V was cut by 0 bases and J by 5 bases, with 11 bases left in between. Germline V lookup: CDR1 KGHSY, CDR2 FQNENV. CDR3 length equals 15 residues. Written as DNA, the CDR3 is TGTGCCAGCAGCCAATCTTGGGCCAAGGATCAGCCCCAGCATTTT. Amino acid sequence: CASSQSWAKDQPQHF.

The V gene is TRBV29-1, the J gene TRBJ1-3, with a possible D match to TRBD1 (5 bases). Trimming stripped 5 bases from V and 4 bases from J, with 12 bases between. The CDR3 length is 13 residues. The germline gives CDR1 SQVTM, CDR2 ANQGSEA. CDR3 loop: CSVRGIFGNTIYF. CDR3 DNA sequence: TGCAGCGTTAGGGGTATCTTCGGAAACACCATATATTTT.

V is TRBV13 and J is TRBJ2-5; no firm D call. Per germline, CDR1 PRHDT and CDR2 FYEKMQ (reference sequence). The CDR3 is 14 amino acids. With 2 bases removed from V and 5 bases from J, the gap between germline ends came to 12 bases. CDR3 sequence reads: CASSLKYSWETQYF. DNA of the CDR3: TGTGCCAGCAGCTTAAAGTATAGTTGGGAGACCCAGTACTTC. The variable domain in full, completed from reference TRBV13 and TRBJ2-5, reads AAGVIQSPRHLIKEKRETATLKCYPIPRHDTVYWYQQGPGQDPQFLISFYEKMQSDKGSIPDRFSAQQFSDYHSELNMSSLELGDSALYFCASSLKYSWETQYFGPGTRLLVL.

The chain recombines TRBV7-2 with TRBJ2-7, with 7 bases matching TRBD2. V shed 1 base, J shed 0 bases, and the junction held 12 bases outside the gene matches. Germline V gene lookup returns CDR1 SGHTA and CDR2 FQGNSA. The CDR3 is 18 residues long. This CDR3 reads CASSLEAGFVLSSYEQYF. Here the CDR3 DNA reads TGTGCCAGCAGCTTAGAAGCGGGGTTCGTCCTAAGCTCCTACGAGCAGTACTTC.

This clone was counted only a few times. One end of the junction fails to match germline, which may point to a read error. V and J are TRBV6-5 and TRBJ1-2, with D perhaps TRBD1 (5 bases). Germline CDR1 is MNHEY and CDR2 is SVGAGI. The CDR3 runs to 14 residues. The CDR3 reads CAISETAVIGGYTF. The DNA of the CDR3 is TGTGCCATCAGTGAGACAGCTGTAATTGGTGGCTACACCTTC.

This clone was observed a few times. CDR3 residues: CSVEIPGSNYGYTF. CDR3 bases: TGCAGCGTTGAAATTCCAGGCTCGAACTATGGCTACACCTTC. The chain combines TRBV29-1 with TRBJ1-2, with D hard to call. CDR3 length: 14 amino acids. The germline V gene encodes CDR1 SQVTM and CDR2 ANQGSEA. V was shortened by 2 bases and J by 2 bases, with 12 bases between the two germline ends.

This chain connects TRBV5-1 to TRBJ2-3, with 9 bases aligning to TRBD2. CDR1 SGHRS and CDR2 YFSETQ come from the germline V gene. This CDR3 region has 16 residues. V dropped 0 bases and J dropped 1; count of bases not matched to a gene: 3. CDR3 protein: CASSLEPSGGTDTQYF. CDR3 sequence (DNA): TGCGCCAGCAGCTTGGAACCTAGCGGGGGCACAGATACGCAGTATTTT.

The V call is TRBV4-3, the J call TRBJ2-1; D remains unclear. The CDR3 is made up of 14 amino acids. The V gene lost 0 bases and the J gene lost 9 bases, with 12 bases spanning the gap. Germline V gene lookup returns CDR1 LGHNA and CDR2 YSLEER. CDR3 amino acids: CASSQDGASGEQFF. The CDR3 coding sequence is TGCGCCAGCAGCCAAGATGGAGCGTCGGGTGAGCAGTTCTTC.

The V and J genes are TRBV9 and TRBJ1-2; no firm D call. Germline V gene data show CDR1 as SGDLS and CDR2 as YYNGEE. V was shortened by 3 bases and J by 2 bases, with 11 bases between the two germline ends. The CDR3 is 14 residues long. CDR3 coding DNA: TGTGCCAGCAGCGAGAGCTCCTCAAACTATGGCTACACCTTC. Protein product: CASSESSSNYGYTF. Filled out from reference TRBV9 and TRBJ1-2, the complete variable domain reads DSGVTQTPKHLITATGQRVTLRCSPRSGDLSVYWYQQSLDQGLQFLIQYYNGEERAKGNILERFSAQQFPDLHSELNLSSLELGDSALYFCASSESSSNYGYTFGSGTRLTVV.